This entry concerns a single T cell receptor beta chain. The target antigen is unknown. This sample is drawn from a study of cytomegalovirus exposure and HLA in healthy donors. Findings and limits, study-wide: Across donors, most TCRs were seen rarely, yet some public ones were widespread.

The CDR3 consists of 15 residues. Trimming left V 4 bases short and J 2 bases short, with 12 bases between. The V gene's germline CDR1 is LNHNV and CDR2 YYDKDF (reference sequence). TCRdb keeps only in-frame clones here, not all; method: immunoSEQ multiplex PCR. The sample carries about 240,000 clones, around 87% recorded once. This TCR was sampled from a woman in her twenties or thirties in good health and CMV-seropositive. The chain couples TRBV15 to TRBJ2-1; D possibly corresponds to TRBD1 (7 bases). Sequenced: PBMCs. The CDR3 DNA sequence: TGTGCCACCAGCACAACAGGGGAGGCCTACAATGAGCAGTTCTTC. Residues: CATSTTGEAYNEQFF. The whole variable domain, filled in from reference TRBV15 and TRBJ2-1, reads DAMVIQNPRYQVTQFGKPVTLSCSQTLNHNVMYWYQQKSSQAPKLLFHYYDKDFNNEADTPDNFQSRRPNTSFCFLDIRSPGLGDTAMYLCATSTTGEAYNEQFFGPGTRLTVL.